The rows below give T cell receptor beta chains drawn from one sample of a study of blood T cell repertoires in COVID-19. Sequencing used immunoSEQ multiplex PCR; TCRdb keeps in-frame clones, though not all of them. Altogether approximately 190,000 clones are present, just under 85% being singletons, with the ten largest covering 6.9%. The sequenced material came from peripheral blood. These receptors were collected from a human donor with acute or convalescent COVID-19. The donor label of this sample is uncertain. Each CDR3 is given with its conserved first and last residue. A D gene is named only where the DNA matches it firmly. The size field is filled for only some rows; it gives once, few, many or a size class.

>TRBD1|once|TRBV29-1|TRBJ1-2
TGCAGCGCCCTCAGAGGCGTACAGGGGGCGGCAAACTATGGCTACACCTTC
CSALRGVQGAANYGYTF
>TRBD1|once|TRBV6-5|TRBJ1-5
TGTGCCAGCAGTTCCCCCGGGGGACAGGGGATCCAGCCCCAGCATTTT
CASSSPGGQGIQPQHF
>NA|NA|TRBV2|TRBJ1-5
TGTGCCAGCGGGGACTTCCCTAATCAGCCCCAGCATTTT
CASGDFPNQPQHF
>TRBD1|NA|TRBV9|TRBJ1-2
TGTGCCAGCAGCGCCCCTTCGCAGGGGGCCATCTATGGCTACACCTTC
CASSAPSQGAIYGYTF
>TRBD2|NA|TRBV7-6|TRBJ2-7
TGTGCCAGCAGCTGGGGACTAGCGGGAGACATCTGGTACTTC
CASSWGLAGDIWYF
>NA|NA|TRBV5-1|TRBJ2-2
TGCGCCAGCAGCTTGTCCGACACCGGGGAGCTGTTTTTT
CASSLSDTGELFF
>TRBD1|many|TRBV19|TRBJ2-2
TGTGCCAGTACACATGCAGGGACAGTCGGGGAGCTGTTTTTT
CASTHAGTVGELFF
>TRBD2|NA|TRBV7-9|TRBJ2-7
TGTGCCAGCAGCTTAGGCTCGGGAGGGATGGACGAGCAGTACTTC
CASSLGSGGMDEQYF
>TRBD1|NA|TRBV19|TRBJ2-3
TGTGCCAGTAGTATCGGGACAGGGGGATGGACAGATACGCAGTATTTT
CASSIGTGGWTDTQYF
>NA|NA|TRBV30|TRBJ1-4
TGTGCCTGGAGTCGAAGAACGGTCGTTGCAACTAATGAAAAACTGTTTTTT
CAWSRRTVVATNEKLFF
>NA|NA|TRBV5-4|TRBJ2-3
TGTGCCAGCAGCATCGACAGCCAGACCCCGGCTAATACGCAGTATTTT
CASSIDSQTPANTQYF
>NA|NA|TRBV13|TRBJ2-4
TGTGCCAGCAGCTTCGAAAACATTCAGTACTTC
CASSFENIQYF
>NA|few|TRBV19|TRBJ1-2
TGTGCCAGTAGTAGGGCATCCTATGGCTACACCTTC
CASSRASYGYTF
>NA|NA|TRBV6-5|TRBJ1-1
TGTGCCAGCAGTTACGACGGAGGCACTGAAGCTTTCTTT
CASSYDGGTEAFF
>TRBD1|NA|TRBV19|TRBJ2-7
TGTGCCAGTACCCTTGACGGGACAGGGACTTACGAGCAGTACTTC
CASTLDGTGTYEQYF
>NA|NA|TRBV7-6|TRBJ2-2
TGTGCCAGCAGCTCCGGACTCAGTCCGGTCGGAACCGGGGAGCTGTTTTTT
CASSSGLSPVGTGELFF
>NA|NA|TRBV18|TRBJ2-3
TGTGCCAGCTCACCACGCGGGGTCCCCACAGATACGCAGTATTTT
CASSPRGVPTDTQYF
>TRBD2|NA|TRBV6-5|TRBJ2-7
TGTGCCAGCAGTCAACGAGCGGGAGGGGGCGAGCAGTACTTC
CASSQRAGGGEQYF
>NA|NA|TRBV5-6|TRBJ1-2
TGTGCCAGCAGGCGGAGGGGGGGCTATGGCTACACCTTC
CASRRRGGYGYTF
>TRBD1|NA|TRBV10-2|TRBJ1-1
TGCGCCAGCAGACAGGGGATGAACACTGAAGCTTTCTTT
CASRQGMNTEAFF
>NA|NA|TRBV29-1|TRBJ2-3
TGCAGCGTTGGCTCAGGGATAACAGATACGCAGTATTTT
CSVGSGITDTQYF
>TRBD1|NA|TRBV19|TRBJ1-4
TGTGCCAGTAGTATGGACAGGAGTAATGAAAAACTGTTTTTT
CASSMDRSNEKLFF
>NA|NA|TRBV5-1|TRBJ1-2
TGCGCCAGCAGCTTGGACAGCAGTGGCTACACCTTC
CASSLDSSGYTF
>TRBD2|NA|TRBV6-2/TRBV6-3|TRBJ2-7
TGTGCCAGCAGTTACCCCGACGGGGCGGGAGGGCTGGCCGAGCAGTACTTC
CASSYPDGAGGLAEQYF
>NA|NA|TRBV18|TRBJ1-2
TGTGCCAGCTCACGCCTACAGAGGGACTATGGCTACACCTTC
CASSRLQRDYGYTF
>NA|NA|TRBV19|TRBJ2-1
TGTGCCAGTAGTATCTTAGGAGGTGAGCAGTTCTTC
CASSILGGEQFF
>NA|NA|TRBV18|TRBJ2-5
TGTGCCAGCTCACCAGGGGCGTCGCAAGAGACCCAGTACTTC
CASSPGASQETQYF
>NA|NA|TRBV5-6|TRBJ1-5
TGTGCCAGCAGCCGGCGTAGTGGGGGGAATCAGCCCCAGCATTTT
CASSRRSGGNQPQHF
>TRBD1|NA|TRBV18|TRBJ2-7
TGTGCCAGCTCGACCAGAGGAGGGACAGGCTACGAGCAGTACTTC
CASSTRGGTGYEQYF
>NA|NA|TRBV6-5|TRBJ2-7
TGTGCCAGCAGCCTTACAGGGACCGCCTCCTACGAGCAGTACTTC
CASSLTGTASYEQYF
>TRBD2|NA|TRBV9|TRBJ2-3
TGTGCCAGCAGCGTAGAAAGTGGGAGGGCGGGTGGAGATACGCAGTATTTT
CASSVESGRAGGDTQYF
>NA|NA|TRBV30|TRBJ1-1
TGTGCCTGGAGTGCGGGAATAAAGGTGAACACTGAAGCTTTCTTT
CAWSAGIKVNTEAFF
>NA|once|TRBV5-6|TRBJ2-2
TGTGCCAGCAGCTTGGCGAGGGAGAACACCGGGGAGCTGTTTTTT
CASSLARENTGELFF
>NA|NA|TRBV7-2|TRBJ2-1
TGTGCCAGCAGCCCCGGGGTCAACACCTACAATGAGCAGTTCTTC
CASSPGVNTYNEQFF
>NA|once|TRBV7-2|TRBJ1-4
TGTGCCAGCAGCTTAGGAGTCCTGGGGGGAGCAACTAATGAAAAACTGTTTTTT
CASSLGVLGGATNEKLFF
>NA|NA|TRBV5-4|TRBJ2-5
TGTGCCAGCAGCTTGGAGCAGGCCCGCCAAGAGACCCAGTACTTC
CASSLEQARQETQYF
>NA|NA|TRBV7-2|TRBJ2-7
TGTGCCAGCAGCTTAACCCTAACTACCTACGAGCAGTACTTC
CASSLTLTTYEQYF
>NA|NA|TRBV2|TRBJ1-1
TGTGCCAGCAGTACCGCAGGGAATACTGAAGCTTTCTTT
CASSTAGNTEAFF
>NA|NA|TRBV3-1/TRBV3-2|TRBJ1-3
TGTGCCAGCAGCCAAGATTTCAAAGCCTTAAACACCATATATTTT
CASSQDFKALNTIYF
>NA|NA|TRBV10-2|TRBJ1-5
TGCGCCAGCAGTGGACCGGGGCCCCAGCATTTT
CASSGPGPQHF
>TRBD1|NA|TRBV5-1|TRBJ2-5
TGCGCCAGCAGCCCTGGGACAGGGGGTTACCAAGAGACCCAGTACTTC
CASSPGTGGYQETQYF
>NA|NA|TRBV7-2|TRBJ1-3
TGTGCCAGCAGCTTAGTGAGGGGGTCTGGAAACACCATATATTTT
CASSLVRGSGNTIYF
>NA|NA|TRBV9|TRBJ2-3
TGTGCCAGCGGGGGGGCGGATACGCAGTATTTT
CASGGADTQYF
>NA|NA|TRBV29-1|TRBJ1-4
TGCAGCGTTTCAAAGGGAGCAACTAATGAAAAACTGTTTTTT
CSVSKGATNEKLFF
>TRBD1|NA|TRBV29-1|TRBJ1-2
TGCAGCGTTGTGGGGACAGGGTCCTCCCTTTATGGCTACACCTTC
CSVVGTGSSLYGYTF
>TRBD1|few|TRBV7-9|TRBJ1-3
TGTGCCAGCAGCTTATTGACAGGGGCTGGCTCTGGAAACACCATATATTTT
CASSLLTGAGSGNTIYF
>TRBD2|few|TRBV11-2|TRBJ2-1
TGTGCCAGCAGCCCCCTGCGGGAGGATGGTGAGCAGTTCTTC
CASSPLREDGEQFF
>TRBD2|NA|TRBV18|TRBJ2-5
TGTGCCACTCTAGCGGGAGTGGGAGAGACCCAGTACTTC
CATLAGVGETQYF
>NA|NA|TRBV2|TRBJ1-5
TGTGCCAGCACGACACCCCAGCATTTT
CASTTPQHF
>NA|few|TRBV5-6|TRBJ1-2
TGTGCCAGCAGCGCCGGCCGAGGGTCGAACTATGGCTACACCTTC
CASSAGRGSNYGYTF
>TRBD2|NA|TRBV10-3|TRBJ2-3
TGTGCCATCAGTATCTCGGGACAGGGGACTAGCGGGAGGGCCATAGATACGCAGTATTTT
CAISISGQGTSGRAIDTQYF
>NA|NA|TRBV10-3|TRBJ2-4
TGTGCCATCAGTGATTCCCAGACTGTGATTCAGTACTTC
CAISDSQTVIQYF
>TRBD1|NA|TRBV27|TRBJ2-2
TGTGCCAGCAGTTCGTACAGGGGGCTAAACACCGGGGAGCTGTTTTTT
CASSSYRGLNTGELFF
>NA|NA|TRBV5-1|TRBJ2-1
TGCGCCAGCAGCGGCCAGCGGGCCAACAATGAGCAGTTCTTC
CASSGQRANNEQFF
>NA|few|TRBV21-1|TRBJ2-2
TGTGCCAGCAGCTCCAGGACTAGCGGGAGATCTAACACCGGGGAGCTGTTTTTT
CASSSRTSGRSNTGELFF